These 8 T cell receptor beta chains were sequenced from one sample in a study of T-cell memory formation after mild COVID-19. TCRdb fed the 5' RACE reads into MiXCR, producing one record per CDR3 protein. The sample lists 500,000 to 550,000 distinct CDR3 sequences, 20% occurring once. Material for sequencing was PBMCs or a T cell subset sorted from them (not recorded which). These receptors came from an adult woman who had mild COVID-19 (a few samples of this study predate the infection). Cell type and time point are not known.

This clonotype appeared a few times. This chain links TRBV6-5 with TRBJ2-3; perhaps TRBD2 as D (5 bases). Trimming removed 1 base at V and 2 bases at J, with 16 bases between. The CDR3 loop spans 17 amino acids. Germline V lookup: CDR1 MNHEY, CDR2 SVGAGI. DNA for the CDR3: TGTGCCAGCAGTTACTTTCGAGGGATTAGCATCACAGATACGCAGTATTTT. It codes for CASSYFRGISITDTQYF.

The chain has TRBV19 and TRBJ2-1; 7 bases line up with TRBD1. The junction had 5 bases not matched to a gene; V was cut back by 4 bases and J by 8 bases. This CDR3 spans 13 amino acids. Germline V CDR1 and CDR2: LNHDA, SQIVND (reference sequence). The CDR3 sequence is CASSRIGGDEQFF. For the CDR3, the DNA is TGTGCCAGTAGTAGGATAGGGGGCGATGAGCAGTTCTTC. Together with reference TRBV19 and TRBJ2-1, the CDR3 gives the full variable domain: DGGITQSPKYLFRKEGQNVTLSCEQNLNHDAMYWYRQDPGQGLRLIYYSQIVNDFQKGDIAEGYSVSREKKESFPLTVTSAQKNPTAFYLCASSRIGGDEQFFGPGTRLTVL.

The CDR3 coding sequence is TGCGCCAGCAGCTTGGCCTATCTTGACGGTACTGAAGCTTTCTTT. Its protein product is CASSLAYLDGTEAFF. The chain is built from TRBV5-1 and TRBJ1-1; unclear D gene. Germline CDR1 reads SGHRS; CDR2 reads YFSETQ. The V end was cut by 0 bases, the J end by 5 bases, with 14 bases between. CDR3 size: 15 residues.

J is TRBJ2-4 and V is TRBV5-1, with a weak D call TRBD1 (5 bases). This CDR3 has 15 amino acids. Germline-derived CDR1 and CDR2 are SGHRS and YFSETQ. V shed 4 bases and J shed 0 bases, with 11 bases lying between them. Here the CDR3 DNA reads TGCGCCAGCAGCCCAGGGTTGATAGCCAAAAACATTCAGTACTTC. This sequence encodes CASSPGLIAKNIQYF.

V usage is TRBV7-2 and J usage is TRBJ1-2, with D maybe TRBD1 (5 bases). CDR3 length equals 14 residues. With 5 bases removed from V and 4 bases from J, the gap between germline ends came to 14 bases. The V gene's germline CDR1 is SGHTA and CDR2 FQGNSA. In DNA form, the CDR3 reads TGTGCCAGCAGCAAAAGACAGACCTCCTATGGCTACACCTTC. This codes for CASSKRQTSYGYTF.

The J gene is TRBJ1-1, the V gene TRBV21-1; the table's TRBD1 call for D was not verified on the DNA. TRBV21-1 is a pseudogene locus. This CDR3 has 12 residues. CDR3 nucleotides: TGTGCCAGCAGCAAACTGGACAGGGTAACTTTCTTT. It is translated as CASSKLDRVTFF.

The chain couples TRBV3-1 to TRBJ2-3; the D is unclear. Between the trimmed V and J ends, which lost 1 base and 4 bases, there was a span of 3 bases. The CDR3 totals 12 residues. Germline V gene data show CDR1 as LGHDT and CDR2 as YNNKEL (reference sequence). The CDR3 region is CASSQVSDTQYF. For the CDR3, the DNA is TGTGCCAGCAGCCAAGTATCAGATACGCAGTATTTT.

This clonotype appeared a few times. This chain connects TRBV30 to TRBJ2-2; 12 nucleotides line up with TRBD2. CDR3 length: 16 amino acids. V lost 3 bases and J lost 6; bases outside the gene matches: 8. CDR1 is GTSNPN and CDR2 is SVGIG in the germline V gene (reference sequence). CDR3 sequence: CAWSIRLAGVSGELFF. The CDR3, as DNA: TGTGCCTGGAGCATAAGACTAGCGGGAGTTTCCGGGGAGCTGTTTTTT.